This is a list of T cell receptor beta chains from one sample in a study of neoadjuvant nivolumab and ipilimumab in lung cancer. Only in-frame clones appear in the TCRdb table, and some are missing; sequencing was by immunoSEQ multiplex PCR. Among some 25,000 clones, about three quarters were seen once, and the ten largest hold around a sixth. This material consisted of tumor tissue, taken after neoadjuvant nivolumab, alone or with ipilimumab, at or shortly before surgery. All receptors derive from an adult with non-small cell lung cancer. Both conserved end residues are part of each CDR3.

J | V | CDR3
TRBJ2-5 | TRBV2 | CASSFSGGAETQYF
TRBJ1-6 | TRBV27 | CASSSLDRDYSPLHF
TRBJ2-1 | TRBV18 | CASSPLAGGNHEQFF
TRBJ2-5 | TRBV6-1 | CASSALGLAGQETQYF
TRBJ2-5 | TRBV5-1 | CASSLEGETQYF
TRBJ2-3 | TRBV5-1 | CASSLGGSGDTQYF
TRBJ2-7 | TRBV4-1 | CASSLRQGPYEQYF
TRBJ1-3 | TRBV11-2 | CASSFQSPRSGNTIYF
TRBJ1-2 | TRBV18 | CASSRGNYGYTF
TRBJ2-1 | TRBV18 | CASSPQLAGVNEQFF
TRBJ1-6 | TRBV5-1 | CASSSGGTGNSPLHF
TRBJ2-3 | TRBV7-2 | CASSTRLAGDVGDTQYF
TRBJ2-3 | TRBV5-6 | CASSLGLGTDTQYF
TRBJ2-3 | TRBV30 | CAWSPPRGAALTDTQYF
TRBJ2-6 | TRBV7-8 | CASSNLAGFSGANVLTF